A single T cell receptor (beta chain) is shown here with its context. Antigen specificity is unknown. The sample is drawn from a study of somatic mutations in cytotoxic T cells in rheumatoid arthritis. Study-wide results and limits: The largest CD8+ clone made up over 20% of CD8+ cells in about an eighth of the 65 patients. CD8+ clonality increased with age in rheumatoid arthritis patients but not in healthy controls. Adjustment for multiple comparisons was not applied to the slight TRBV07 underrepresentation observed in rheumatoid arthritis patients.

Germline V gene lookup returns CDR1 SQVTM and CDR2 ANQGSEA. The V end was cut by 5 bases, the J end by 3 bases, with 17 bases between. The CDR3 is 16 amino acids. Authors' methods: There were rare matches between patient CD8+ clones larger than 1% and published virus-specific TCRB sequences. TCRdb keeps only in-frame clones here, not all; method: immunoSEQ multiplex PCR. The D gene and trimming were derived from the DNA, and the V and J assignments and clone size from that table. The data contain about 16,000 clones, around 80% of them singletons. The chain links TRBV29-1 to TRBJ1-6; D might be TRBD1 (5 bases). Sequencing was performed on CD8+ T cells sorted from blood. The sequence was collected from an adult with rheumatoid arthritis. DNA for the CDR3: TGCAGCGTTCGAGGGATGGGGCCACTCTATAATTCACCCCTCCACTTT. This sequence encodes CSVRGMGPLYNSPLHF.